These 6 T cell receptor beta chains were all obtained from the same sample, sequenced in a study of Ad26.COV2.S vaccination and SARS-CoV-2 variants. As to treatment: roughly 18 received Ad26.COV2.S at low or high dose, single or two shots; 5 received placebo; per-sample allocation not given. Samples were taken on day 63 after the first vaccine or placebo injection. Repertoires were generated with immunoSEQ multiplex PCR, while TCRdb's copy carries only in-frame clones and drops some. The table lists around 300,000 clones, approximately 86% of them singletons, with around 10% in the top ten. Here the sequenced sample was peripheral blood, taken in a trial of Ad26.COV2.S vaccine versus placebo. The receptors derive from a person between 18 and 60 years old who received the Ad26.COV2.S COVID-19 vaccine or a placebo.

Concerning this clone: The junction and the germline gene differ at one end; a read error may be behind it. V is TRBV12-3 or TRBV12-4 and J is TRBJ2-1; TRBD2 is a possible D gene (6 bases). CDR3 size: 12 residues. The CDR3 loop reads CASRIAMARGVF. The CDR3 coding sequence is TGTGCCAGCAGGATAGCGATGGCGCGGGGAGTCTTC.

This clone was observed a single time. The rearrangement uses TRBV10-1 and TRBJ1-1; no clear D gene. This CDR3 spans 13 amino acids. Trimming cost V 7 bases and J 1 base, with 10 bases left between them. Germline CDR1 WNHNN, CDR2 SYGVQD (reference sequence). The CDR3 region is CASIPMGNTEAFF. CDR3 nucleotides: TGCGCCAGCATTCCCATGGGGAACACTGAAGCTTTCTTT.

The rearrangement joins TRBV5-1 to TRBJ2-7; 7 nucleotides align to TRBD1. V shed 2 bases and J 3 bases; nucleotides not matched to a gene: 5. The CDR3 is 14 residues long. The germline gives CDR1 SGHRS, CDR2 YFSETQ. The CDR3 is CASSLQGRGYEQYF. Written as DNA, the CDR3 is TGCGCCAGCAGCTTACAGGGGAGAGGCTACGAGCAGTACTTC. The whole variable domain, remainder taken from reference TRBV5-1 and TRBJ2-7, is KAGVTQTPRYLIKTRGQQVTLSCSPISGHRSVSWYQQTPGQGLQFLFEYFSETQRNKGNFPGRFSGRQFSNSRSEMNVSTLELGDSALYLCASSLQGRGYEQYFGPGTRLTVT.

The V call is TRBV7-2, the J call TRBJ1-5; D is perhaps TRBD1 (6 bases). The CDR3 runs to 18 residues. Germline CDR1 reads SGHTA; CDR2 reads FQGNSA. The V and J ends lost 2 bases and 2 bases respectively, with 19 bases between them. The CDR3 sequence: CASSLSSGGAHGNQPQHF. The CDR3 nucleotides read TGTGCCAGCAGCTTAAGTAGTGGGGGGGCGCATGGCAATCAGCCCCAGCATTTT.

The chain couples TRBV9 to TRBJ2-7, with TRBD1 as a possible D gene (6 bases). CDR1 and CDR2 from the germline V gene are SGDLS and YYNGEE. The CDR3 totals 15 residues. V shed 3 bases and J shed 0 bases, with 13 bases lying between them. This CDR3 reads CASSADTGSSYEQYF. The CDR3 DNA sequence: TGTGCCAGCAGCGCAGACACAGGGAGCTCCTACGAGCAGTACTTC.

The J gene is TRBJ1-5, the V gene TRBV7-9; D is possibly TRBD1 (5 bases). The CDR3 sequence is 16 residues long. V lost 0 bases, J lost 4 bases, and 13 bases lay in between. Germline V gives CDR1 SEHNR, CDR2 FQNEAQ (reference sequence). The CDR3 here is CASSLAGGDRNQPQHF. The DNA for the CDR3 is TGTGCCAGCAGCTTAGCTGGGGGGGATCGGAATCAGCCCCAGCATTTT.